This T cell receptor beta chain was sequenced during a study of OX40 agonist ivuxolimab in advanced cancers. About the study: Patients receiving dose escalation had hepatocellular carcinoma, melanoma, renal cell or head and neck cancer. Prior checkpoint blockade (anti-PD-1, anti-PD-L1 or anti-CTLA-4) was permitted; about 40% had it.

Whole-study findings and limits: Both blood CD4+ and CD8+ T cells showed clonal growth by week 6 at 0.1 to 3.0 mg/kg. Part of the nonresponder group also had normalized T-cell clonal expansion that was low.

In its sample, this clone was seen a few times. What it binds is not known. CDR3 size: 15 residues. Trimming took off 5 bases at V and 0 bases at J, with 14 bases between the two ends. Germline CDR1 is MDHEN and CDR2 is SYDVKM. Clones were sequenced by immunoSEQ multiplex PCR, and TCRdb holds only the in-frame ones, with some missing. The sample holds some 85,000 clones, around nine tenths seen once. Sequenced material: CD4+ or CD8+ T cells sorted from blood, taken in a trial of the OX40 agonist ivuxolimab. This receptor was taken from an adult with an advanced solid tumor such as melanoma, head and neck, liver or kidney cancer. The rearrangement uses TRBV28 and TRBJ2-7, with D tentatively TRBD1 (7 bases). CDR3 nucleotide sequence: TGTGCCAGCAGTCGGCTGCGGGACAGCTCCTACGAGCAGTACTTC. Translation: CASSRLRDSSYEQYF.